These 9 T cell receptor beta chains came from one sample sequenced in a study of beta chain features in type 1 diabetes. Expressed TCRB transcripts were sequenced after all isolated RNA was converted to cDNA. Data came from immunoSEQ multiplex PCR; TCRdb stores just in-frame clones and leaves some out. The data hold more than 300,000 clones, with 10% to 15% observed a single time. The sample was naive CD4+ T cells from blood. These receptors were obtained from a man between 18 and 29 years old in good health.

This clone appeared a few times. The rearrangement joins TRBV5-4 to TRBJ2-2; 11 bases agree with TRBD1. Unmatched junction bases numbered 3, after V lost 4 bases and J lost 4 bases. Germline CDR1 reads SGHNT; CDR2 reads YYREEE (reference sequence). The CDR3 has 15 residues. CDR3 DNA: TGTGCCAGCAGCCCCGGGACAGGGGGCACCGGGGAGCTGTTTTTT. Translated: CASSPGTGGTGELFF. The full variable domain, its missing parts supplied by reference TRBV5-4 and TRBJ2-2, is ETGVTQSPTHLIKTRGQQVTLRCSSQSGHNTVSWYQQALGQGPQFIFQYYREEENGRGNFPPRFSGLQFPNYSSELNVNALELDDSALYLCASSPGTGGTGELFFGEGSRLTVL.

The rearrangement joins TRBV9 to TRBJ2-7, with D tentatively TRBD1 (5 bases). Trimming cost V 4 bases and J 5 bases, with 13 bases left between them. The CDR3 is 13 amino acids. The germline gives CDR1 SGDLS, CDR2 YYNGEE. CDR3 nucleotides: TGTGCCAGCAGCCCAGCTGGGGCCCACGAGCAGTACTTC. Amino acids: CASSPAGAHEQYF.

This chain links TRBV18 with TRBJ1-5, with D unclear. This CDR3 is 15 amino acids long. With 2 bases removed from V and 6 bases from J, the gap between germline ends came to 14 bases. Germline CDR1 is KGHSH and CDR2 is LQKENI. CDR3 sequence: CASSPNGPSGQPQHF. The CDR3, as DNA: TGTGCCAGCTCACCAAACGGCCCCTCGGGTCAGCCCCAGCATTTT.

This clone has a handful of counts. The chain carries TRBV7-3 and TRBJ2-6; TRBD1 matches at 8 bases. Germline V gives CDR1 SGHTA, CDR2 FQGTGA. The CDR3 totals 16 residues. The V segment lost 8 bases and the J segment 4 bases; nucleotides outside the gene matches: 10. CDR3 region: CASRDRGVTGANVLTF. The CDR3 DNA follows: TGTGCCAGCCGCGACAGGGGAGTAACCGGGGCCAACGTCCTGACTTTC.

The V gene is TRBV20-1, the J gene TRBJ1-1, with 7 bases lining up with TRBD1. The CDR3 extends over 11 amino acids. Germline CDR1 reads DFQATT; CDR2 reads SNEGSKA (reference sequence). In nucleotides, the CDR3 is TGCAGGGGGACAGCGAACACTGAAGCTTTCTTT. Its protein is CRGTANTEAFF.

This clone was picked up a small number of times. The chain carries TRBV6-5 and TRBJ2-7; 7 nucleotides agree with TRBD1. Germline CDR1 MNHEY, CDR2 SVGAGI. V was pared by 0 bases and J by 2 bases, with 4 bases of the junction left unmatched. The CDR3 spans 15 residues. CDR3 sequence reads: CASSYSGTAAYEQYF. The CDR3, as DNA: TGTGCCAGCAGTTACTCCGGGACAGCAGCCTACGAGCAGTACTTC.

This chain uses TRBV7-9 with TRBJ2-7; the D is unclear. This CDR3 comprises 17 residues. Germline V CDR1 and CDR2: SEHNR, FQNEAQ (reference sequence). Trimming removed 2 bases from V and 3 bases from J, with 20 bases in between. The CDR3 region has the DNA TGTGCCAGCAGCTTATTTTTGGGCCAGCCCGTGTACTACGAGCAGTACTTC. Amino acids: CASSLFLGQPVYYEQYF.

This clone was seen only a few times. The chain carries TRBV27 and TRBJ1-1; D is possibly TRBD1 (6 bases). V lost 4 bases, J lost 9 bases, and 12 bases lay in between. Per the germline V gene, CDR1 is MNHEY and CDR2 is SMNVEV (reference sequence). The CDR3 runs 12 residues. The CDR3 region has the DNA TGTGCCAGCAGTTCTCCGGACAGTAAAGCTTTCTTT. It codes for CASSSPDSKAFF.

The chain joins TRBV4-3 to TRBJ1-5, with TRBD1 identical over 7 bases. J was trimmed by 4 bases and V by 0 bases; bases with no gene match: 6. This CDR3 region has 16 residues. The germline V gene encodes CDR1 LGHNA and CDR2 YSLEER. CDR3 coding DNA: TGCGCCAGCAGCCAAGATACAGGGGATAGTAATCAGCCCCAGCATTTT. It is translated as CASSQDTGDSNQPQHF.